This T cell receptor beta chain stems from a study of T cells in Graves' hyperthyroidism and ophthalmopathy. Ophthalmopathy in the patients scored at least 3 on Clinical Activity Score and at least 4 on NOSPECS grade, lasting under 3 months. Uncontrolled infection, other autoimmune disease, pregnancy and lactation each barred patients from inclusion. Together with thyroid ultrasound, orbital computed tomography, serum thyroxine and TRAb, clinical symptoms were used for diagnoses. Researchers amplified the TCR beta CDR3 regions from RNA transcripts. The primer set for the first-round RT-PCR of the TCR CDR3 was HTBI. TCRdb ran MiXCR on the multiplex PCR reads and lists one entry per CDR3 protein. The sample includes about 600,000 distinct CDR3 sequences, approximately 15% of them seen just once. This clonotype was seen many times. Its antigen is unidentified. General study points: Appearing also in blood were most of the thyroid clonotypes expanded above 0.001.

With 4 bases removed from V and 3 bases from J, the gap between germline ends came to 6 bases. The CDR3 is 12 amino acids. Per the germline V gene, CDR1 is ENHRY and CDR2 is SYGVKD. The chain has TRBV10-3 and TRBJ1-1; D is perhaps TRBD1 (6 bases). The source of this sequence is a woman aged 40 to 50 with Graves' ophthalmopathy. The sample consisted of blood. In DNA, the CDR3 is TGTGCCATCAGTGGGACAGACACTGAAGCTTTCTTT. This gives the protein CAISGTDTEAFF.